The rows below give T cell receptor beta chains drawn from one sample of a study of blood T cell repertoires in COVID-19. The data were produced by immunoSEQ multiplex PCR, yet TCRdb's version contains in-frame clones alone and is incomplete. The sample lists some 300,000 clones, 70% to 90% occurring once. The sample taken for sequencing was PBMCs or T cells enriched from blood (not recorded which). Receptor source: a woman aged 30 to 39 who had recovered from COVID-19. CDR3s include the opening cysteine and the closing phenylalanine or tryptophan. A D gene is named only where the DNA matches it firmly. The size of a clone is reported for some rows only, either as once, few or many, or as a class for expanded clones.

J gene: TRBJ1-1
clone size: .
V gene: TRBV28
D gene: .
CDR3 protein: CASSLADRLNTEAFF
CDR3 DNA: TGTGCCAGCAGTTTAGCAGACAGGTTGAACACTGAAGCTTTCTTT

J gene: TRBJ2-1
clone size: .
V gene: TRBV6-4
D gene: TRBD2
CDR3 protein: CASSPTSKAPYNEQFF
CDR3 DNA: TGTGCCAGCAGCCCGACTAGCAAGGCCCCCTACAATGAGCAGTTCTTC

J gene: TRBJ2-4
clone size: .
V gene: TRBV4-1
D gene: .
CDR3 protein: CASSLGLLGNIQYF
CDR3 DNA: TGCGCCAGCAGCCTAGGACTCCTGGGAAACATTCAGTACTTC

J gene: TRBJ2-2
clone size: .
V gene: TRBV11-3
D gene: .
CDR3 protein: CASSLRGSGNPGFNTGELFF
CDR3 DNA: TGTGCCAGCAGCCTCCGTGGTTCCGGGAACCCCGGCTTTAACACCGGGGAGCTGTTTTTT

J gene: TRBJ2-3
clone size: .
V gene: TRBV27
D gene: TRBD2
CDR3 protein: CASSSYSGGTDTQYF
CDR3 DNA: TGTGCCAGCAGTTCATATAGCGGGGGAACAGATACGCAGTATTTT

J gene: TRBJ2-7
clone size: .
V gene: TRBV19
D gene: .
CDR3 protein: CASKARQYF
CDR3 DNA: TGTGCCAGTAAAGCTCGGCAGTACTTC

J gene: TRBJ2-1
clone size: .
V gene: TRBV11-3
D gene: .
CDR3 protein: CASSLLGGAFDEQFF
CDR3 DNA: TGTGCCAGCAGCTTATTAGGGGGGGCCTTTGATGAGCAGTTCTTC

J gene: TRBJ2-5
clone size: .
V gene: TRBV5-4
D gene: .
CDR3 protein: CASSLAPLGETQYF
CDR3 DNA: TGTGCCAGCAGCTTAGCCCCCCTCGGGGAGACCCAGTACTTC

J gene: TRBJ2-2
clone size: .
V gene: TRBV2
D gene: .
CDR3 protein: CAISRGAGELFF
CDR3 DNA: TGTGCCATCAGCAGGGGCGCCGGGGAGCTGTTTTTT

J gene: TRBJ2-7
clone size: .
V gene: TRBV19
D gene: .
CDR3 protein: CASSIDLGTNYEQYF
CDR3 DNA: TGTGCCAGTAGTATAGATCTGGGGACAAACTACGAGCAGTACTTC

J gene: TRBJ1-1
clone size: .
V gene: TRBV2
D gene: .
CDR3 protein: CASNTPGNTEAFF
CDR3 DNA: TGTGCCAGCAATACACCAGGGAACACTGAAGCTTTCTTT

J gene: TRBJ1-1
clone size: .
V gene: TRBV7-9
D gene: TRBD1
CDR3 protein: CASSWLTGGNTEAFF
CDR3 DNA: TGTGCCAGCAGCTGGCTGACAGGGGGCAACACTGAAGCTTTCTTT

J gene: TRBJ1-6
clone size: .
V gene: TRBV4-3
D gene: .
CDR3 protein: CASSQDNSWKSPLHF
CDR3 DNA: TGCGCCAGCAGCCAAGACAACAGTTGGAAATCACCCCTCCACTTT

J gene: TRBJ2-1
clone size: once
V gene: TRBV3-1/TRBV3-2
D gene: .
CDR3 protein: CASSQGTAYNEQFF
CDR3 DNA: TGTGCCAGCAGCCAAGGGACTGCCTACAATGAGCAGTTCTTC

J gene: TRBJ2-7
clone size: .
V gene: TRBV28
D gene: .
CDR3 protein: CASTAAFSYEQYF
CDR3 DNA: TGTGCCAGCACCGCGGCCTTCTCCTACGAGCAGTACTTC

J gene: TRBJ1-4
clone size: few
V gene: TRBV30
D gene: .
CDR3 protein: CAWSTGGATNEKLFF
CDR3 DNA: TGTGCCTGGAGCACAGGTGGTGCAACTAATGAAAAACTGTTTTTT

J gene: TRBJ2-1
clone size: .
V gene: TRBV19
D gene: .
CDR3 protein: CASGGGLYNEQFF
CDR3 DNA: TGTGCCAGTGGGGGCGGCCTCTACAATGAGCAGTTCTTC

J gene: TRBJ2-2
clone size: .
V gene: TRBV5-1
D gene: TRBD1
CDR3 protein: CASSRDRGTGELFF
CDR3 DNA: TGCGCCAGCAGTCGGGACAGGGGAACCGGGGAGCTGTTTTTT

J gene: TRBJ1-1
clone size: once
V gene: TRBV6-5
D gene: .
CDR3 protein: CATRLNTEAFF
CDR3 DNA: TGTGCCACCCGTCTGAACACTGAAGCTTTCTTT

J gene: TRBJ1-2
clone size: .
V gene: TRBV6-1
D gene: .
CDR3 protein: CASSPDYGYTF
CDR3 DNA: TGTGCCAGCAGCCCGGACTATGGCTACACCTTC

J gene: TRBJ1-2
clone size: .
V gene: TRBV9
D gene: TRBD1
CDR3 protein: CASSGTGVFNYGYTF
CDR3 DNA: TGTGCCAGCAGCGGGACAGGGGTGTTCAACTATGGCTACACCTTC

J gene: TRBJ2-3
clone size: .
V gene: TRBV6-1
D gene: .
CDR3 protein: CASSELGGDTDTQYF
CDR3 DNA: TGTGCCAGCAGTGAACTCGGCGGGGACACAGATACGCAGTATTTT